This paragraph covers one TCR beta chain sequence. Its antigen is currently unknown. The data are from a study of CD8+CD57+ T cells in acquired aplastic anemia. Study as a whole: When averaged, DNA from sorted CD4+ and CD8+ cells came to 3.2 ug.

Germline V gene data show CDR1 as SGHRS and CDR2 as YFSETQ. With 0 bases removed from V and 2 bases from J, the gap between germline ends came to 8 bases. The CDR3 spans 14 residues. Findings and caveats of the study: The number of CD8+ CDR3 sequences shared by patients and controls was twenty-nine. For CD8+ Simpson's diversity, patients and controls showed no significant difference.

According to the study, genomic DNA was the template for TCR beta VDJ and CDR3 profiling. MiXCR, applied by TCRdb to the reads, yields one record per CDR3 protein. The table lists 30,000 to 40,000 distinct CDR3 sequences, around 82% of them singletons. The sample consisted of sorted CD4+, CD8+, or CD8+CD57+ T cells (not recorded which) from PBMCs. This sequence joins TRBV5-1 and TRBJ1-2; the D gene is possibly TRBD1 (6 bases). The source of this sequence is a human donor in good health, serving as a control. The CDR3 DNA sequence: TGCGCCAGCAGCTTGGGGGACACCAACTATGGCTACACCTTC. Protein product: CASSLGDTNYGYTF.